The sequence of this TCR beta chain was determined in a study of Ad26.COV2.S vaccination and SARS-CoV-2 variants. Study details: Once or twice, 56 days apart, Ad26.COV2.S was delivered intramuscularly. Study-level results: Spike-specific responses of CD8+ and CD4+ T cells were reported to display substantial breadth after vaccination. Greater spike-specific TCR breadth was seen in vaccine recipients than in placebo recipients.

Treatment described: around 19 received Ad26.COV2.S at low or high dose, single or two shots; a few received placebo; per-sample allocation not given. Collection of the samples took place on day 63 after the first injection of vaccine or placebo. An adult of 18-55 years in Boston served as donor. V was shortened by 5 bases and J by 6 bases, with 13 bases between the two germline ends. This CDR3 has 14 amino acids. Germline loops: CDR1 SGHTA, CDR2 FQGNSA. Sequenced by immunoSEQ multiplex PCR; TCRdb stores in-frame clones only, minus some. The repertoire holds about 370,000 clones, with approximately 90% as singletons. This clone came up once. As yet, its antigen is unknown.

The chain recombines TRBV7-2 with TRBJ1-4, with D tentatively TRBD1 (5 bases). The source is a person aged 18 to 65 who received the Ad26.COV2.S COVID-19 vaccine or a placebo. The specimen comprised peripheral blood, sampled in a trial of Ad26.COV2.S vaccine versus placebo. The CDR3 coding sequence is TGTGCCAGCAGCCCAAGCGGCAGGGATGAAAAACTGTTTTTT. This encodes CASSPSGRDEKLFF.